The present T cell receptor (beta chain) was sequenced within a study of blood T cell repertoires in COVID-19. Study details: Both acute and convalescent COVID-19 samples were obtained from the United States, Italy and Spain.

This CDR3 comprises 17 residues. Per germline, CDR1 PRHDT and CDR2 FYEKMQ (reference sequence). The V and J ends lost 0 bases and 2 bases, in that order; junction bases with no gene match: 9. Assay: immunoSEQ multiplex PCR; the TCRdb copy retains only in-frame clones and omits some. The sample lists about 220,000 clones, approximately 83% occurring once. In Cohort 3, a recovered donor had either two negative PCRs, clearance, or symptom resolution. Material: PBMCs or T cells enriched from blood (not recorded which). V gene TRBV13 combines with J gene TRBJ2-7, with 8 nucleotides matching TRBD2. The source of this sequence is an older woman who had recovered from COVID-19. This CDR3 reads CASSLGHQRGNTYEQYF. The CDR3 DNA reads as TGTGCCAGCAGCTTAGGCCACCAGCGGGGGAACACCTACGAGCAGTACTTC.